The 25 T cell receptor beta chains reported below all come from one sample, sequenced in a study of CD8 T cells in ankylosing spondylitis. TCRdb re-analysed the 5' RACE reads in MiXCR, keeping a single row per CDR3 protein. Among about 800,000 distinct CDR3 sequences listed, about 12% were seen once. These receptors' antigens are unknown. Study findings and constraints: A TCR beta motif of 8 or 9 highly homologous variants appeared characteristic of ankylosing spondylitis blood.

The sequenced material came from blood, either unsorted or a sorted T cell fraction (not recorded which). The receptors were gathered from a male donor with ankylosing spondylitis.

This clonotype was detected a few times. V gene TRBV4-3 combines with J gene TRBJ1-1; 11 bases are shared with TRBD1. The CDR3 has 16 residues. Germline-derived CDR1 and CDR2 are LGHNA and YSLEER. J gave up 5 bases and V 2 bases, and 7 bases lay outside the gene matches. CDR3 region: CASSQFGQGAGTEAFF. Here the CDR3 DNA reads TGCGCCAGCAGCCAATTCGGACAGGGGGCCGGGACTGAAGCTTTCTTT.

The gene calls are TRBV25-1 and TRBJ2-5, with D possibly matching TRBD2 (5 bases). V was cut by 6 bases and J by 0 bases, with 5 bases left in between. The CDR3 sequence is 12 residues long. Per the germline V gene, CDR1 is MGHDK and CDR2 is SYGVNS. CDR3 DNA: TGTGCCAGCAGGGACTACCAAGAGACCCAGTACTTC. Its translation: CASRDYQETQYF.

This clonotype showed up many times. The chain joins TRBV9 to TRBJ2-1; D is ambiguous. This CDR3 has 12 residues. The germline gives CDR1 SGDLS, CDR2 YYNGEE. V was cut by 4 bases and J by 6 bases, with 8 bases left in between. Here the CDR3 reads CASSRGSNEQFF. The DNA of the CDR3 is TGTGCCAGCAGCAGAGGTTCCAATGAGCAGTTCTTC.

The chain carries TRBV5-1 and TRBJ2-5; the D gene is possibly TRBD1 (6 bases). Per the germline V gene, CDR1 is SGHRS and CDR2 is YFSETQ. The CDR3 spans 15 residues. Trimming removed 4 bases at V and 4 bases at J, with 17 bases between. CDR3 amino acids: CASSTGDIQRETQYF. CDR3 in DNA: TGCGCCAGCAGCACCGGGGACATTCAGAGAGAGACCCAGTACTTC.

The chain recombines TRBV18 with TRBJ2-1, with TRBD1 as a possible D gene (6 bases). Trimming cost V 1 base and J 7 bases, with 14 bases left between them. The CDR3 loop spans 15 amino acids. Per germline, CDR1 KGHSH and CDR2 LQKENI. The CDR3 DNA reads TGTGCCAGCTCACCACAAGGGGGACCGAATAATGAGCAGTTCTTC. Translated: CASSPQGGPNNEQFF. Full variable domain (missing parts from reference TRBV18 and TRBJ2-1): NAGVMQNPRHLVRRRGQEARLRCSPMKGHSHVYWYRQLPEEGLKFMVYLQKENIIDESGMPKERFSAEFPKEGPSILRIQQVVRGDSAAYFCASSPQGGPNNEQFFGPGTRLTVL.

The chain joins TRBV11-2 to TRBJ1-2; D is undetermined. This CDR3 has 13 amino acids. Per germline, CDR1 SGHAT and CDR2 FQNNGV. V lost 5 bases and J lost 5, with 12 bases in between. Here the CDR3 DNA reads TGTGCCAGCAGCATCGGTGACTGGTATGGCTACACCTTC. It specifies CASSIGDWYGYTF.

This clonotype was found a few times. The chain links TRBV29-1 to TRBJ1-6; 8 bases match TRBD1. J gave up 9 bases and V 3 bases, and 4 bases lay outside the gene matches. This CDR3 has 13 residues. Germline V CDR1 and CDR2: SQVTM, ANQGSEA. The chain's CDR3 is CSVEDRVGSPLHF. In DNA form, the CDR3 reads TGCAGCGTTGAGGACAGGGTCGGTTCACCCCTCCACTTT. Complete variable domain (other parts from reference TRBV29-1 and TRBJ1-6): SAVISQKPSRDICQRGTSLTIQCQVDSQVTMMFWYRQQPGQSLTLIATANQGSEATYESGFVIDKFPISRPNLTFSTLTVSNMSPEDSSIYLCSVEDRVGSPLHFGNGTRLTVT.

As DNA, the CDR3 is TGTGCCAGCAGCTTAAGAGTACAGATATATGCAACTAATGAAAAACTGTTTTTT. Translating gives CASSLRVQIYATNEKLFF. The rearrangement joins TRBV11-2 to TRBJ1-4; D gene unclear. There are 18 residues in the CDR3. V was clipped by 2 bases and J by 0 bases, with 16 bases between them. Germline V gene sequence: CDR1 SGHAT, CDR2 FQNNGV. Based on the CDR3 plus reference TRBV11-2 and TRBJ1-4, the full variable domain is EAGVAQSPRYKIIEKRQSVAFWCNPISGHATLYWYQQILGQGPKLLIQFQNNGVVDDSQLPKDRFSAERLKGVDSTLKIQPAKLEDSAVYLCASSLRVQIYATNEKLFFGSGTQLSVL.

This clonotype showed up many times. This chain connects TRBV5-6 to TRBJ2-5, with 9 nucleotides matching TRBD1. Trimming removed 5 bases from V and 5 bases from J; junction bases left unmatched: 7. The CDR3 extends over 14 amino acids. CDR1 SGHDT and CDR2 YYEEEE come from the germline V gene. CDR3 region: CASSQGQGGETQYF. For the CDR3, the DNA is TGTGCCAGCAGTCAGGGACAGGGTGGTGAGACCCAGTACTTC.

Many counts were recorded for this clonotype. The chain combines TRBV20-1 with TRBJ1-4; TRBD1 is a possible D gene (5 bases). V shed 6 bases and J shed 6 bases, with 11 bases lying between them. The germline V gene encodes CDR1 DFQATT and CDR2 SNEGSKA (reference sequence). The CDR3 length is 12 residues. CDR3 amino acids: CSAGLRDEKLFF. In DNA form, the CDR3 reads TGCAGTGCCGGACTCAGGGATGAAAAACTGTTTTTT.

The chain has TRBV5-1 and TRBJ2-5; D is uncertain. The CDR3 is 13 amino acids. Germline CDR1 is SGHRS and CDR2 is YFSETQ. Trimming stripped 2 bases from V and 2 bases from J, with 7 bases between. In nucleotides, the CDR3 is TGCGCCAGCAGCTTCATTGTACAAGAGACCCAGTACTTC. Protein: CASSFIVQETQYF. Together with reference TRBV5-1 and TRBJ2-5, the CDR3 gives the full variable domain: KAGVTQTPRYLIKTRGQQVTLSCSPISGHRSVSWYQQTPGQGLQFLFEYFSETQRNKGNFPGRFSGRQFSNSRSEMNVSTLELGDSALYLCASSFIVQETQYFGPGTRLLVL.

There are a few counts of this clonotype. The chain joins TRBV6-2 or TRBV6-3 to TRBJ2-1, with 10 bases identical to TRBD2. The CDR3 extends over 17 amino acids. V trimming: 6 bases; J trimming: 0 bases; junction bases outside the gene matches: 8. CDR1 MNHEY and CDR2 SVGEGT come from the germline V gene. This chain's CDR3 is CASSLAGGSTSYNEQFF. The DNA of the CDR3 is TGTGCCAGCAGCTTAGCGGGAGGAAGTACCTCCTACAATGAGCAGTTCTTC.

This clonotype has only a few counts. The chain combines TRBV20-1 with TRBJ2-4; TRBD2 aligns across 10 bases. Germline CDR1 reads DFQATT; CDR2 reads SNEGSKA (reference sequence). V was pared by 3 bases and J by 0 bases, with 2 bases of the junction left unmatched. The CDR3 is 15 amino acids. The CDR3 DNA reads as TGCAGTGCTAGCCAGCGGGAGGGAGCCAAAAACATTCAGTACTTC. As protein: CSASQREGAKNIQYF.

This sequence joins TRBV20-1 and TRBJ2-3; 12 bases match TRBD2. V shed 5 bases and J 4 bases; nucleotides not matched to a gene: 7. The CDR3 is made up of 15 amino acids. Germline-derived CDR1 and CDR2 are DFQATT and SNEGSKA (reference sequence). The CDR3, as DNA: TGCAGTGCTGGCACAACTAGCGGGAGGTCAGATACGCAGTATTTT. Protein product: CSAGTTSGRSDTQYF.

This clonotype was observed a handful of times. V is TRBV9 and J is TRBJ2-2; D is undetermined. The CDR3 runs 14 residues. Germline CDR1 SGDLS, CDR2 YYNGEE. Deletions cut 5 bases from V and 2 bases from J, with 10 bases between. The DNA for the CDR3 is TGTGCCAGCAGTGGGGATTTTAACACCGGGGAGCTGTTTTTT. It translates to CASSGDFNTGELFF.

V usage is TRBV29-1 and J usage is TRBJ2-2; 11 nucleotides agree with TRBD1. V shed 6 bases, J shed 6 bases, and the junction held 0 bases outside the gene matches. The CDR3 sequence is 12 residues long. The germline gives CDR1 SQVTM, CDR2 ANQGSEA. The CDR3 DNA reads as TGCAGCGTGGGACAGGGGGCCGGGGAGCTGTTTTTT. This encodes CSVGQGAGELFF.

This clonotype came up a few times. The CDR3 protein is CASSLPGTAGDEQFF. Here the CDR3 DNA reads TGTGCCAGCAGCTTGCCCGGGACTGCCGGGGATGAGCAGTTCTTC. This chain uses TRBV5-5 with TRBJ2-1; D possibly corresponds to TRBD2 (6 bases). Germline loops: CDR1 SGHKS, CDR2 YYEKEE (reference sequence). The V end was cut by 1 base, the J end by 8 bases, with 16 bases between. The CDR3 length is 15 residues.

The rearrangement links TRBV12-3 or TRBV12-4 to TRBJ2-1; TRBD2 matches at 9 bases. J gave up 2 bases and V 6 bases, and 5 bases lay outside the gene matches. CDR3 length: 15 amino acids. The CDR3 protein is CASSRSSGAYNEQFF. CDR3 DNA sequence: TGTGCCAGCAGCCGATCTAGCGGGGCCTACAATGAGCAGTTCTTC.

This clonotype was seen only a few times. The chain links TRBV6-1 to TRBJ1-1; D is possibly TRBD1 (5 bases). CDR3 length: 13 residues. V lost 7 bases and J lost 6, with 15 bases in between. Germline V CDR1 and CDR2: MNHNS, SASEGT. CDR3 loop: CASKGPLSPEAFF. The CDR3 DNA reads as TGTGCCAGCAAGGGACCGCTGTCACCTGAAGCTTTCTTT.

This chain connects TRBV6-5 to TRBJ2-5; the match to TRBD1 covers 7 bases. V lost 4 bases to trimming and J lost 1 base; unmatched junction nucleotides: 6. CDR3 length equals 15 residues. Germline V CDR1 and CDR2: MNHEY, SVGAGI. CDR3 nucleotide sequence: TGTGCCAGCAGTTCCACAGGGGCAGCCCAAGAGACCCAGTACTTC. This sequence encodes CASSSTGAAQETQYF.

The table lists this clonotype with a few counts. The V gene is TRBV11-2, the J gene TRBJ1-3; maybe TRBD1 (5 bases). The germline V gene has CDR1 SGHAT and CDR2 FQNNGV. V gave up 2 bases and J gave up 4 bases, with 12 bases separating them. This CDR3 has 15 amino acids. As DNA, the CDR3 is TGTGCCAGCAGCTTATACGGGGGGACGGGAAACACCATATATTTT. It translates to CASSLYGGTGNTIYF.

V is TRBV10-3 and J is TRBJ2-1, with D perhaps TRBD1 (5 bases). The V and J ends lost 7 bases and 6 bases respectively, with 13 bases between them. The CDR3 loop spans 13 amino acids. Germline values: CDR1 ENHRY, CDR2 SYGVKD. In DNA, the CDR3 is TGTGCCATCACGCCAGGGCCCCTCAATGAGCAGTTCTTC. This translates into CAITPGPLNEQFF.

In DNA, the CDR3 is TGTGCCAGCAGCTTAGTAGGGGCGGACACCATATATTTT. Its translation: CASSLVGADTIYF. The chain combines TRBV7-2 with TRBJ1-3, with D possibly being TRBD1 (5 bases). CDR1 is SGHTA and CDR2 is FQGNSA in the germline V gene. Trimming cost V 1 base and J 8 bases, with 9 bases left between them. The CDR3 runs 13 residues.

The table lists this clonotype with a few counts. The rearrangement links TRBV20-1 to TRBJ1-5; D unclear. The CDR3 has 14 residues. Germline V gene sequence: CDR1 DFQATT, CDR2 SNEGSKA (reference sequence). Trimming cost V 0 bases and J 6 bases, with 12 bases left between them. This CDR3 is CSARDLGVSQPQHF. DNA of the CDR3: TGCAGTGCTAGAGATCTCGGGGTTAGTCAGCCCCAGCATTTT.

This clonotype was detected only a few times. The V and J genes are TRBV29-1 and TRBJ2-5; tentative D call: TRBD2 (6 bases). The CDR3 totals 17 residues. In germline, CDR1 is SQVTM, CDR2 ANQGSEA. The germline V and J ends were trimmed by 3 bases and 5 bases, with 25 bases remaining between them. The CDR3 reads CSVDYRGFGVPGETQYF. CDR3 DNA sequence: TGCAGCGTTGACTACCGGGGGTTTGGGGTCCCCGGGGAGACCCAGTACTTC.